The 29 T cell receptor beta chains below all came from one sample that was sequenced in a study of shared clonotypes between healthy human individuals. The data were produced by immunoSEQ multiplex PCR, yet TCRdb's version contains in-frame clones alone and is incomplete. Seen here are under 600,000 clones, about 80% observed once, and the top ten hold more than 10%. Sequencing input: PBMCs. These receptor sequences come from a woman aged 40-49 years in good health. Some clones in this sample may be carry-over from other donors' samples.

This chain uses TRBV4-3 with TRBJ1-1; 8 bases agree with TRBD1. Germline V CDR1 and CDR2: LGHNA, YSLEER. The CDR3 runs to 15 residues. Trimming at V came to 4 bases and at J to 5 bases, leaving 9 bases not matched to a gene. The CDR3 sequence: CASSRLRQGITEAFF. CDR3 nucleotides: TGCGCCAGCAGCCGCCTAAGACAGGGGATAACTGAAGCTTTCTTT.

The chain couples TRBV5-1 to TRBJ2-2; unclear D gene. Deletions cut 0 bases from V and 3 bases from J, with 12 bases between. Germline V CDR1 and CDR2: SGHRS, YFSETQ. The CDR3 loop spans 16 amino acids. For the CDR3, the DNA is TGCGCCAGCAGCTTGGAGCCAGCCCGCGACACCGGGGAGCTGTTTTTT. Translating gives CASSLEPARDTGELFF.

This rearrangement joins TRBV29-1 to TRBJ2-7; 7 nucleotides line up with TRBD1. The CDR3 loop spans 14 amino acids. In germline, CDR1 is SQVTM, CDR2 ANQGSEA. Here the CDR3 reads CGATTGSSSYEQYF. CDR3 sequence (DNA): TGCGGCGCTACGACAGGGAGTTCCTCCTACGAGCAGTACTTC.

The V call is TRBV15, the J call TRBJ2-5; no clear D gene. The J call may be in error: the DNA end matches TRBJ2-7 better. The germline CDR1 and CDR2 sequences are LNHNV and YYDKDF (reference sequence). This CDR3 region has 15 residues. The CDR3 region has the DNA TGTGCCACCAGCAGAGATCCCGGAATAGTCTACGAGCAGTACTTC. Amino acids: CATSRDPGIVYEQYF.

This chain links TRBV5-4 with TRBJ2-7, with 10 bases lining up with TRBD2. Germline V lookup: CDR1 SGHNT, CDR2 YYREEE (reference sequence). J was trimmed by 2 bases and V by 4 bases; bases with no gene match: 9. This CDR3 is 16 amino acids long. CDR3 coding DNA: TGTGCCAGCAGCAGTAAGACTAGCGGGTTTGCCTACGAGCAGTACTTC. The encoded protein is CASSSKTSGFAYEQYF.

The gene calls are TRBV7-2 and TRBJ2-2; D gene unclear. Trimming stripped 3 bases from V and 4 bases from J, with 0 bases between. Germline V gene sequence: CDR1 SGHTA, CDR2 FQGNSA. The CDR3 has 11 amino acids. The CDR3 sequence: CASSFTGELFF. CDR3 coding DNA: TGTGCCAGCAGCTTCACCGGGGAGCTGTTTTTT.

The chain combines TRBV7-9 with TRBJ1-5, with TRBD1 identical over 9 bases. Germline trimming cut 4 bases from V and 4 bases from J; bases unmatched to any gene: 5. The CDR3 consists of 15 residues. Per the germline V gene, CDR1 is SEHNR and CDR2 is FQNEAQ (reference sequence). In nucleotides, the CDR3 is TGTGCCAGCAGCTCCTACAGGGGGCGAAATCAGCCCCAGCATTTT. This codes for CASSSYRGRNQPQHF.

The V gene is TRBV5-1, the J gene TRBJ1-1; no firm D call. V lost 1 base and J lost 7, with 8 bases in between. Germline V gene lookup returns CDR1 SGHRS and CDR2 YFSETQ. CDR3 length: 12 residues. CDR3 bases: TGCGCCAGCAGCTTGAATGAGGGTGAAGCTTTCTTT. Its protein is CASSLNEGEAFF.

The chain's CDR3 is CASSLLVSGPNEKLFF. The CDR3 bases are TGTGCCAGCAGCTTATTAGTGTCTGGGCCTAATGAAAAACTGTTTTTT. The gene calls are TRBV11-2 and TRBJ1-4; D not certain. Trimming shortened V by 2 bases and J by 3 bases, and 13 bases separated the two germline ends. This CDR3 spans 16 amino acids. The germline V gene encodes CDR1 SGHAT and CDR2 FQNNGV.

The CDR3 region is CASNRALGTDTQYF. The CDR3 nucleotides read TGTGCCAGCAACAGGGCCTTGGGAACAGATACGCAGTATTTT. This chain joins TRBV6-1 and TRBJ2-3; D perhaps matches TRBD1 (6 bases). The V gene lost 7 bases and the J gene lost 3 bases, with 14 bases spanning the gap. CDR1 is MNHNS, CDR2 SASEGT, per germline. CDR3 length: 14 amino acids.

This rearrangement joins TRBV25-1 to TRBJ2-1, with D hard to call. Trimming shortened V by 1 base and J by 2 bases, and 0 bases separated the two germline ends. This CDR3 contains 12 residues. CDR1 is MGHDK and CDR2 is SYGVNS in the germline V gene. The CDR3: CASSESYNEQFF. Here the CDR3 DNA reads TGTGCCAGCAGTGAATCCTACAATGAGCAGTTCTTC.

The V gene is TRBV2, the J gene TRBJ2-1; 7 bases agree with TRBD2. Trimming at V came to 4 bases and at J to 6 bases, leaving 6 bases not matched to a gene. Germline assignment: CDR1 SNHLY and CDR2 FYNNEI. This CDR3 is built from 14 residues. CDR3 DNA: TGTGCCAGCAGTGCCAGCGGGGTCACCAATGAGCAGTTCTTC. Protein sequence: CASSASGVTNEQFF.

This clone was recorded a few times. The chain recombines TRBV7-9 with TRBJ2-2; no firm D call. Germline lookup yields CDR1 SEHNR and CDR2 FQNEAQ (reference sequence). Trimming removed 6 bases at V and 3 bases at J, with 11 bases between. This CDR3 is built from 14 residues. The chain's CDR3 is CASSPKSYTGELFF. The CDR3 bases are TGTGCCAGCAGTCCAAAATCTTACACCGGGGAGCTGTTTTTT.

This chain connects TRBV6-1 to TRBJ2-7; D is unclear. This CDR3 contains 12 residues. V was clipped by 6 bases and J by 0 bases, with 6 bases between them. The germline gives CDR1 MNHNS, CDR2 SASEGT. The CDR3 sequence: CASSRNSYEQYF. CDR3 in DNA: TGTGCCAGCAGCCGAAACTCCTACGAGCAGTACTTC.

This chain uses TRBV2 with TRBJ1-4, with D possibly matching TRBD1 (6 bases). Germline CDR1 reads SNHLY; CDR2 reads FYNNEI. This CDR3 contains 15 residues. V dropped 1 base and J dropped 5 bases, with 11 bases sitting between them. This CDR3 is CASSEDGGRNEKLFF. In nucleotides, the CDR3 is TGTGCCAGCAGTGAAGATGGGGGGCGAAATGAAAAACTGTTTTTT. The entire variable domain, with the rest obtained from reference TRBV2 and TRBJ1-4, is as follows: EPEVTQTPSHQVTQMGQEVILRCVPISNHLYFYWYRQILGQKVEFLVSFYNNEISEKSEIFDDQFSVERPDGSNFTLKIRSTKLEDSAMYFCASSEDGGRNEKLFFGSGTQLSVL.

This chain links TRBV5-6 with TRBJ2-1, with no clear D. This CDR3 has 16 amino acids. Germline CDR1 SGHDT, CDR2 YYEEEE. Trimming removed 0 bases from V and 0 bases from J, with 10 bases in between. The CDR3 region is CASSLVVLSSYNEQFF. DNA of the CDR3: TGTGCCAGCAGCTTGGTGGTCCTGAGCTCCTACAATGAGCAGTTCTTC.

This clone was observed a single time. This sequence joins TRBV5-5 and TRBJ2-7; 7 nucleotides line up with TRBD1. Germline V gene lookup returns CDR1 SGHKS and CDR2 YYEKEE (reference sequence). J gave up 0 bases and V 4 bases, and 7 bases lay outside the gene matches. This CDR3 has 15 amino acids. CDR3 sequence: CASSKRQGPSYEQYF. In DNA form, the CDR3 reads TGTGCCAGCAGCAAGAGACAGGGCCCCTCCTACGAGCAGTACTTC.

The V call is TRBV5-1, the J call TRBJ1-4; the match to TRBD1 covers 8 bases. The CDR3 loop spans 12 amino acids. V dropped 3 bases and J dropped 12; count of bases not matched to a gene: 4. Germline loops: CDR1 SGHRS, CDR2 YFSETQ. The CDR3 DNA follows: TGCGCCAGCAGCTGGACAGGGAGGGAACTGTTTTTT. Its translation: CASSWTGRELFF. Variable domain in full (rest from reference TRBV5-1 and TRBJ1-4): KAGVTQTPRYLIKTRGQQVTLSCSPISGHRSVSWYQQTPGQGLQFLFEYFSETQRNKGNFPGRFSGRQFSNSRSEMNVSTLELGDSALYLCASSWTGRELFFGSGTQLSVL.

J is TRBJ1-4 and V is TRBV4-2, with D maybe TRBD1 (6 bases). The V and J ends lost 7 bases and 4 bases respectively, with 13 bases between them. CDR1 is LGHNA, CDR2 YNFKEQ, per germline. The length of the CDR3 is 14 residues. Written as DNA, the CDR3 is TGTGCCAGCAACACAGGGAAGGGTAATGAAAAACTGTTTTTT. Protein product: CASNTGKGNEKLFF.

J is TRBJ2-5 and V is TRBV7-9; a weak D match, TRBD1 (6 bases). The J call is doubtful: the DNA matches TRBJ2-7 better. The CDR3 length is 12 residues. The germline gives CDR1 SEHNR, CDR2 FQNEAQ (reference sequence). In DNA form, the CDR3 reads TGTGCCAGCAGCTTAGGGACAGACGAGCAGTACTTC. This codes for CASSLGTDEQYF.

The chain uses TRBV7-9 and TRBJ2-2, with D tentatively TRBD1 or TRBD2 (5 bases each). Looked up from germline, CDR1 is SEHNR and CDR2 is FQNEAQ (reference sequence). V gave up 3 bases and J gave up 0 bases, with 14 bases separating them. The CDR3 contains 17 residues. CDR3 sequence: CASSFGTGASNTGELFF. The CDR3 DNA reads TGTGCCAGCAGCTTCGGGACGGGCGCCTCGAACACCGGGGAGCTGTTTTTT.

V is TRBV7-2 and J is TRBJ2-1; 13 bases agree with TRBD2. The CDR3 runs to 15 residues. Unmatched junction bases numbered 3, after V lost 6 bases and J lost 4 bases. Germline-derived CDR1 and CDR2 are SGHTA and FQGNSA. The chain's CDR3 is CASSRTSGSYNEQFF. The DNA of the CDR3 is TGTGCCAGCAGTAGGACTAGCGGGAGTTACAATGAGCAGTTCTTC.

This clone came up once. J is TRBJ1-2 and V is TRBV7-4, with D unresolved. Between the trimmed V and J ends, which lost 5 bases and 4 bases, there was a span of 20 bases. CDR1 is SGHVT and CDR2 is SQSDAQ in the germline V gene. CDR3 size: 16 residues. This CDR3 is CASSQRISRKTYGYTF. CDR3 DNA: TGTGCCAGCAGCCAACGGATTTCTCGAAAGACCTATGGCTACACCTTC.

The rearrangement links TRBV5-6 to TRBJ2-6; D gene uncertain. This CDR3 has 15 residues. Trimming removed 0 bases from V and 4 bases from J, with 8 bases in between. Germline V gene sequence: CDR1 SGHDT, CDR2 YYEEEE. CDR3 sequence reads: CASSLAFTGANVLTF. The CDR3 nucleotides are TGTGCCAGCAGCTTGGCTTTTACCGGGGCCAACGTCCTGACTTTC.

The V gene is TRBV6-4, the J gene TRBJ2-7; TRBD1 matches 7 bases. V lost 5 bases to trimming and J lost 1 base; unmatched junction nucleotides: 5. Per the germline V gene, CDR1 is MRHNA and CDR2 is SNTAGT. The CDR3 runs 14 residues. CDR3 DNA: TGTGCCAGCAGTCCCGGGACAGAGTCCTACGAGCAGTACTTC. The encoded protein is CASSPGTESYEQYF.

The count of this clone is one. The chain is built from TRBV19 and TRBJ1-1; D call uncertain. Germline values: CDR1 LNHDA, CDR2 SQIVND (reference sequence). V was shortened by 7 bases and J by 3 bases, with 18 bases between the two germline ends. This CDR3 spans 15 amino acids. The CDR3 bases are TGTGCCAGTATACCCTCGGCTACTCTACACACTGAAGCTTTCTTT. This translates into CASIPSATLHTEAFF.

The sample holds one count of this clone. The chain has TRBV21-1 and TRBJ2-7. TRBV21-1 constitutes a pseudogene. This CDR3 has 16 residues. The CDR3 protein is CASSKAGIQHHYEQYF. CDR3 nucleotides: TGTGCCAGCAGCAAAGCGGGTATCCAGCACCACTACGAGCAGTACTTC.

A remark on this clone: A far larger clone differs by one base, so this is likely a read error. Here the CDR3 reads CASSLAVRTGGLGAYEQYF. CDR3 in DNA: TGTGCCAGCAGCTTAGCGGTGAGAACAGGGGGACTGGGGGCCTACGAGCAGTACTTC. V is TRBV7-9 and J is TRBJ2-7; 8 bases align to TRBD1. The V segment lost 0 bases and the J segment 2 bases; nucleotides outside the gene matches: 15. Germline CDR1 SEHNR, CDR2 FQNEAQ (reference sequence). This CDR3 has 19 residues.

The chain is built from TRBV7-2 and TRBJ1-3; D remains unclear. The CDR3 spans 15 residues. CDR1 is SGHTA and CDR2 is FQGNSA in the germline V gene. V lost 0 bases, J lost 4 bases, and 10 bases lay in between. The CDR3 region is CASSLAGRSGNTIYF. The CDR3, as DNA: TGTGCCAGCAGCTTAGCCGGCAGGTCCGGAAACACCATATATTTT.